The 20 T cell receptor beta chains below come from one sample, sequenced in a study of cytomegalovirus exposure and HLA in healthy donors (dated by TCRdb to about 2017). The library came from the immunoSEQ multiplex PCR assay. For the multiplex PCR, a mixture combining 60 forward primers for TCR Vbeta segments and 13 reverse primers for TCR Jbeta segments was used. In its TCRdb copy, this immuneACCESS table keeps in-frame sequences only and misses some clones. Where compared with another copy, unresolved V genes explain less than half of these, and the others have no known cause. The sample has more than 80,000 clones on record, 65% to 80% of them singletons. Jointly, the top ten make up less than 3% of the sample. The specimen was PBMCs. The source is a male donor in good health and CMV-seropositive.

This chain uses TRBV7-2 with TRBJ1-2, with a tentative D call TRBD1 (5 bases). The CDR3 has 18 residues. Deletions cut 1 base from V and 3 bases from J, with 21 bases between. In germline, CDR1 is SGHTA, CDR2 FQGNSA. CDR3 DNA sequence: TGTGCCAGCAGCTTAGGGCGGGGGTTGAGTCCCCTCGACTATGGCTACACCTTC. It is translated as CASSLGRGLSPLDYGYTF.

This chain joins TRBV19 and TRBJ2-1; 7 bases agree with TRBD2. Germline values: CDR1 LNHDA, CDR2 SQIVND (reference sequence). The trim removed 3 bases at V and 10 bases at J, leaving 0 bases unmatched. The CDR3 loop spans 11 amino acids. CDR3 amino acids: CASSIGREQFF. CDR3 bases: TGTGCCAGTAGTATCGGGAGGGAGCAGTTCTTC.

The rearrangement links TRBV29-1 to TRBJ2-6; D remains unclear. This CDR3 comprises 12 residues. Per germline, CDR1 SQVTM and CDR2 ANQGSEA. Trimming left V 4 bases short and J 2 bases short, with 3 bases between. The CDR3 coding sequence is TGCAGCGTTGGCGCTGGGGCCAACGTCCTGACTTTC. It is translated as CSVGAGANVLTF.

V is TRBV5-4 and J is TRBJ2-1; 8 nucleotides agree with TRBD1. The CDR3 consists of 16 residues. CDR1 and CDR2 (germline): SGHNT, YYREEE (reference sequence). The junction had 7 bases not matched to a gene; V was cut back by 4 bases and J by 1 base. The CDR3 nucleotides read TGTGCCAGCAGCCCCCGGACAGGGTCGTCCTACAATGAGCAGTTCTTC. Translated: CASSPRTGSSYNEQFF. The whole variable domain, remainder taken from reference TRBV5-4 and TRBJ2-1, is ETGVTQSPTHLIKTRGQQVTLRCSSQSGHNTVSWYQQALGQGPQFIFQYYREEENGRGNFPPRFSGLQFPNYSSELNVNALELDDSALYLCASSPRTGSSYNEQFFGPGTRLTVL.

The chain employs TRBV19 and TRBJ2-3; 12 bases line up with TRBD2. Germline V gene data show CDR1 as LNHDA and CDR2 as SQIVND (reference sequence). This CDR3 comprises 15 residues. V lost 6 bases, J lost 5 bases, and 6 bases stayed unmatched. The CDR3 protein is CASSQLAGGLDTQYF. In DNA form, the CDR3 reads TGTGCCAGTAGCCAGCTAGCGGGGGGGCTAGATACGCAGTATTTT.

The genes are TRBV4-2 and TRBJ2-2; 10 nucleotides line up with TRBD1. Unmatched junction bases numbered 5, after V lost 0 bases and J lost 4 bases. CDR3 length: 17 residues. Germline CDR1 is LGHNA and CDR2 is YNFKEQ. CDR3 sequence: CASSQDPGQGSTGELFF. In DNA, the CDR3 is TGTGCCAGCAGCCAAGATCCGGGACAGGGGTCCACCGGGGAGCTGTTTTTT.

The gene calls are TRBV5-6 and TRBJ1-2, with TRBD1 matching 8 bases. Losses at the gene ends were 4 bases for V and 7 bases for J; bases not matched to a gene: 12. Germline V gene sequence: CDR1 SGHDT, CDR2 YYEEEE. This CDR3 is built from 15 residues. CDR3 sequence: CASSPLDREWSGYTF. In DNA form, the CDR3 reads TGTGCCAGCAGCCCACTGGACAGGGAATGGAGTGGCTACACCTTC.

V and J are TRBV4-3 and TRBJ2-7; a possible D gene is TRBD1 (6 bases). The CDR3 extends over 15 amino acids. In germline, CDR1 is LGHNA, CDR2 YSLEER. The V and J ends lost 5 bases and 2 bases respectively, with 16 bases between them. CDR3 residues: CASSYGTHSPYEQYF. Written as DNA, the CDR3 is TGCGCCAGCAGCTATGGGACACACTCCCCCTACGAGCAGTACTTC.

V gene TRBV9 combines with J gene TRBJ2-7, with D perhaps matching TRBD2 (7 bases). The length of the CDR3 is 12 residues. V lost 1 base and J lost 7, with 9 bases in between. CDR1 is SGDLS and CDR2 is YYNGEE in the germline V gene. CDR3 loop: CASSVRGGEQYF. The DNA for the CDR3 is TGTGCCAGCAGCGTAAGGGGGGGTGAGCAGTACTTC.

This clone was observed a few times. CDR3 sequence reads: CASSQEGAYNQPQHF. In DNA, the CDR3 is TGCGCCAGCAGCCAAGAAGGGGCCTACAATCAGCCCCAGCATTTT. The chain links TRBV4-1 to TRBJ1-5; D may be TRBD1 (5 bases). Germline CDR1 MGHRA, CDR2 YSYEKL. This CDR3 is built from 15 residues. V was trimmed by 0 bases and J by 3 bases, leaving 9 bases between them.

J is TRBJ2-5 and V is TRBV7-2; 9 bases line up with TRBD1. V was pared by 2 bases and J by 4 bases, with 5 bases of the junction left unmatched. CDR1 and CDR2 (germline): SGHTA, FQGNSA. The CDR3 length is 15 residues. In nucleotides, the CDR3 is TGTGCCAGCAGCTTAATACAGGGGGCGGCAGAGACCCAGTACTTC. It translates to CASSLIQGAAETQYF.

This clone was detected once. Just one base apart from a much larger clone, this may be a read error. The CDR3 region is CASSLVRGTEAFF. The CDR3 coding sequence is TGTGCCAGCAGCTTGGTCAGGGGCACTGAAGCTTTCTTT. The J gene is TRBJ1-1, the V gene TRBV5-5; TRBD1 is a possible D gene (6 bases). The V and J ends lost 0 bases and 4 bases respectively, with 7 bases between them. CDR1 and CDR2 from the germline V gene are SGHKS and YYEKEE (reference sequence). CDR3 length equals 13 residues. Drawing the rest from reference TRBV5-5 and TRBJ1-1, the complete variable domain is DAGVTQSPTHLIKTRGQQVTLRCSPISGHKSVSWYQQVLGQGPQFIFQYYEKEERGRGNFPDRFSARQFPNYSSELNVNALLLGDSALYLCASSLVRGTEAFFGQGTRLTVV.

J is TRBJ1-4 and V is TRBV9; 10 nucleotides line up with TRBD1. This CDR3 spans 18 amino acids. Germline CDR1 reads SGDLS; CDR2 reads YYNGEE. The V segment lost 3 bases and the J segment 3 bases; nucleotides outside the gene matches: 11. CDR3 nucleotides: TGTGCCAGCAGCGACACGACAGGGGGCGAGTGGTCTAATGAAAAACTGTTTTTT. It codes for CASSDTTGGEWSNEKLFF.

V is TRBV7-2 and J is TRBJ1-5; D may be TRBD1 (5 bases). The germline V gene has CDR1 SGHTA and CDR2 FQGNSA. The CDR3 extends over 14 amino acids. Trimming shortened V by 1 base and J by 1 base, and 5 bases separated the two germline ends. This CDR3 is CASSLGTSNQPQHF. In DNA, the CDR3 is TGTGCCAGCAGCTTAGGGACAAGCAATCAGCCCCAGCATTTT.

V and J are TRBV6-1 and TRBJ2-7; D unresolved. From germline, CDR1 is MNHNS and CDR2 SASEGT. This CDR3 has 14 residues. V lost 4 bases and J lost 3, with 13 bases in between. The CDR3 reads CASSGVNPLYEQYF. Written as DNA, the CDR3 is TGTGCCAGCAGTGGAGTAAATCCCCTCTACGAGCAGTACTTC.

V usage is TRBV5-4 and J usage is TRBJ2-7, with 9 bases fitting TRBD1. The CDR3 runs to 15 residues. Germline CDR1 and CDR2: SGHNT and YYREEE (reference sequence). V shed 4 bases, J shed 6 bases, and the junction held 11 bases outside the gene matches. The CDR3 reads CASSVGNRGRLEQYF. For the CDR3, the DNA is TGTGCCAGCAGCGTGGGAAACAGGGGGCGCCTCGAGCAGTACTTC.

The chain has TRBV29-1 and TRBJ1-2; maybe TRBD1 (6 bases). CDR3 length equals 13 residues. Trimming cost V 3 bases and J 5 bases, with 13 bases left between them. The V gene's germline CDR1 is SQVTM and CDR2 ANQGSEA. CDR3 loop: CSVERQGSYGYTF. The DNA of the CDR3 is TGCAGCGTTGAGAGGCAGGGGTCATATGGCTACACCTTC.

Points on this clone: A single base is all that separates this from a far larger clone, so a read error is likely. The genes are TRBV4-1 and TRBJ2-3, with D tentatively TRBD2 (6 bases). Per germline, CDR1 MGHRA and CDR2 YSYEKL. The CDR3 spans 14 residues. Trimming removed 0 bases at V and 5 bases at J, with 9 bases between. The CDR3, as DNA: TGCGCCAGCAGCCAAGATCGGAGGGGAGATACGCAGTATTTT. Protein product: CASSQDRRGDTQYF.

This clone was observed a handful of times. V and J are TRBV9 and TRBJ2-5; 10 bases agree with TRBD2. V lost 2 bases, J lost 5 bases, and 9 bases stayed unmatched. This CDR3 has 16 amino acids. Per the germline V gene, CDR1 is SGDLS and CDR2 is YYNGEE. Here the CDR3 reads CASSVSSGSRGETQYF. For the CDR3, the DNA is TGTGCCAGCAGCGTTTCTAGCGGGAGTCGTGGGGAGACCCAGTACTTC.

This clone was detected only once. The genes are TRBV5-1 and TRBJ2-1; unclear D gene. CDR1 and CDR2 from the germline V gene are SGHRS and YFSETQ. This CDR3 has 16 residues. V dropped 0 bases and J dropped 3 bases, with 13 bases sitting between them. CDR3 loop: CASSLAEYLYYNEQFF. CDR3 sequence (DNA): TGCGCCAGCAGCTTGGCCGAGTATCTTTACTACAATGAGCAGTTCTTC.